The 27 T cell receptor beta chains below come from one sample, sequenced in a study of T and B cells in COVID-19 patients. TRB rearrangements were amplified by multiplex PCR with BIOMED2 TRB-A/B primers. One entry per CDR3 protein, called by TCRdb with MiXCR from the multiplex PCR reads. The sample lists 20,000 to 25,000 distinct CDR3 sequences, 30% to 35% occurring once. Blood genomic DNA input for TRB amplification was about 250-500 ng. The sequenced sample consisted of blood. The source of these receptors is a human donor who had recovered from COVID-19.

This clonotype has more than one count but fewer than ten. The chain is built from TRBV24-1 and TRBJ2-7; D is unclear. The CDR3 length is 13 residues. Germline CDR1 and CDR2: KGHDR and SFDVKD. The V gene lost 9 bases and the J gene lost 0 bases, with 11 bases spanning the gap. This chain's CDR3 is CATGSPGSYEQYF. For the CDR3, the DNA is TGTGCCACCGGTAGCCCCGGCTCCTACGAGCAGTACTTC.

The chain couples TRBV30 to TRBJ1-1; D perhaps matches TRBD1 (6 bases). CDR3 length: 13 amino acids. V dropped 5 bases and J dropped 5 bases, with 15 bases sitting between them. Germline CDR1 GTSNPN, CDR2 SVGIG (reference sequence). CDR3 DNA sequence: TGTGCCTGGTCCCGGGGGGGCAGGACTGAAGCTTTCTTT. It encodes CAWSRGGRTEAFF.

This clonotype was counted only a few times. The rearrangement joins TRBV7-2 to TRBJ2-2; 9 nucleotides align to TRBD2. The CDR3 runs to 16 residues. Trimming took 5 bases from V and 4 from J; bases not matched to a gene: 8. Germline loops: CDR1 SGHTA, CDR2 FQGNSA. The CDR3 reads CASSPWRGGGTGELFF. CDR3 DNA sequence: TGTGCCAGCAGCCCCTGGCGGGGGGGCGGCACCGGGGAGCTGTTTTTT.

Sample share makes this clonotype medium-sized. The V call is TRBV19, the J call TRBJ2-3; D remains unclear. Germline V gene data show CDR1 as LNHDA and CDR2 as SQIVND (reference sequence). There are 14 residues in the CDR3. Trimming took 3 bases from V and 1 from J, leaving 8 bases between them. The CDR3 coding sequence is TGTGCCAGTAGTATGCGTCAGGGCACAGATACGCAGTATTTT. Translated: CASSMRQGTDTQYF.

The V call is TRBV27, the J call TRBJ2-6; 11 bases map to TRBD2. V shed 2 bases, J shed 4 bases, and the junction held 7 bases outside the gene matches. The CDR3 is 18 amino acids. Germline CDR1 is MNHEY and CDR2 is SMNVEV (reference sequence). The DNA for the CDR3 is TGTGCCAGCAGTTTAATCGTAGCGGGGGGGCCCGGGGCCAACGTCCTGACTTTC. The encoded protein is CASSLIVAGGPGANVLTF.

The chain combines TRBV30 with TRBJ1-6; D not certain. This CDR3 contains 18 residues. Germline V CDR1 and CDR2: GTSNPN, SVGIG (reference sequence). The V gene lost 2 bases and the J gene lost 7 bases, with 24 bases spanning the gap. In nucleotides, the CDR3 is TGTGCCTGGAGTCCTATCAGACCCAGGACTGAAGGAAATTCACCCCTCCACTTT. It is translated as CAWSPIRPRTEGNSPLHF. The full variable domain, completed using reference TRBV30 and TRBJ1-6, is SQTIHQWPATLVQPVGSPLSLECTVEGTSNPNLYWYRQAAGRGLQLLFYSVGIGQISSEVPQNLSASRPQDRQFILSSKKLLLSDSGFYLCAWSPIRPRTEGNSPLHFGNGTRLTVT.

This clonotype was seen a few times. The V gene is TRBV5-1, the J gene TRBJ1-6, with 11 bases lining up with TRBD1. V was pared by 4 bases and J by 10 bases, with 16 bases of the junction left unmatched. This CDR3 region has 18 residues. Germline CDR1 reads SGHRS; CDR2 reads YFSETQ. The CDR3 bases are TGCGCCAGCAGCCCCCTCCCTCGCGGGACAGGGGGTTTATCACCCCTCCACTTT. Translating gives CASSPLPRGTGGLSPLHF.

This chain links TRBV19 with TRBJ2-3; 9 bases match TRBD1. Germline trimming cut 5 bases from V and 2 bases from J; bases unmatched to any gene: 2. The V gene's germline CDR1 is LNHDA and CDR2 SQIVND (reference sequence). This CDR3 comprises 14 residues. The CDR3 here is CASSLQGATDTQYF. In DNA, the CDR3 is TGTGCCAGTAGTCTACAGGGGGCCACAGATACGCAGTATTTT.

This clonotype was detected many times. V is TRBV5-6 and J is TRBJ2-7; 13 bases map to TRBD2. CDR1 SGHDT and CDR2 YYEEEE come from the germline V gene. The V segment lost 2 bases and the J segment 2 bases; nucleotides outside the gene matches: 4. The CDR3 has 16 amino acids. CDR3 DNA sequence: TGTGCCAGCAGCTTACGACTAGCGGGGGGAACCTACGAGCAGTACTTC. Protein: CASSLRLAGGTYEQYF.

In its sample, this clonotype ranks as medium-sized. V gene TRBV29-1 combines with J gene TRBJ2-6; a possible D gene is TRBD1 (6 bases). V dropped 6 bases and J dropped 3 bases, with 24 bases sitting between them. Per the germline V gene, CDR1 is SQVTM and CDR2 is ANQGSEA. The CDR3 length is 18 residues. DNA of the CDR3: TGCAGCGTCGCACCGCCGGGACAACTTTTAAATGGGGCCAACGTCCTGACTTTC. It is translated as CSVAPPGQLLNGANVLTF.

The genes are TRBV5-1 and TRBJ2-3; no firm D call. CDR3 length equals 13 residues. V dropped 2 bases and J dropped 0 bases, with 4 bases sitting between them. Germline lookup yields CDR1 SGHRS and CDR2 YFSETQ. For the CDR3, the DNA is TGCGCCAGCAGCTTTCCTAGCACAGATACGCAGTATTTT. Its translation is CASSFPSTDTQYF.

The chain combines TRBV6-2 or TRBV6-3 with TRBJ2-7; 7 nucleotides align to TRBD1. Germline CDR1 and CDR2: MNHEY and SVGEGT. Trimming cost V 4 bases and J 9 bases; bases outside gene matches: 9. The CDR3 runs 13 residues. CDR3 in amino acids: CASSSGQRRGQYF. DNA of the CDR3: TGTGCCAGCAGTTCGGGACAGCGTCGGGGGCAGTACTTC.

The J gene is TRBJ1-2, the V gene TRBV5-1; TRBD1 agrees at 8 bases. V was pared by 0 bases and J by 2 bases, with 3 bases of the junction left unmatched. The V gene's germline CDR1 is SGHRS and CDR2 YFSETQ. This CDR3 contains 15 residues. The CDR3 nucleotides read TGCGCCAGCAGCTTGGTTGCAGGGGGCAACTATGGCTACACCTTC. Its translation is CASSLVAGGNYGYTF.

This clonotype was recorded a few times. J is TRBJ2-4 and V is TRBV6-5; 10 bases map to TRBD1. Germline V lookup: CDR1 MNHEY, CDR2 SVGAGI. V lost 6 bases to trimming and J lost 1 base; unmatched junction nucleotides: 9. The length of the CDR3 is 17 residues. The CDR3 DNA reads TGTGCCAGCAGCACCCGCCGGGACAGGGGTGCCAAAAACATTCAGTACTTC. Translation gives CASSTRRDRGAKNIQYF.

This clonotype showed up just a few times. This rearrangement joins TRBV5-1 to TRBJ2-5; TRBD2 matches 8 bases. CDR3 size: 19 residues. V was pared by 4 bases and J by 1 base, with 18 bases of the junction left unmatched. Germline loops: CDR1 SGHRS, CDR2 YFSETQ. The CDR3 sequence is CASSISSGVIKSVQETQYF. CDR3 sequence (DNA): TGCGCCAGCAGCATCAGTAGCGGGGTCATAAAGAGCGTCCAAGAGACCCAGTACTTC.

This clonotype was seen a handful of times. CDR3 amino acids: CASSWKDLYNEQFF. CDR3 in DNA: TGTGCCAGCAGCTGGAAGGACCTATACAATGAGCAGTTCTTC. The V and J genes are TRBV5-4 and TRBJ2-1; D not certain. There are 14 residues in the CDR3. V was trimmed by 3 bases and J by 4 bases, leaving 11 bases between them. Germline-derived CDR1 and CDR2 are SGHNT and YYREEE (reference sequence).

V gene TRBV19 combines with J gene TRBJ1-1; no clear D. This CDR3 is built from 13 residues. Germline CDR1 is LNHDA and CDR2 is SQIVND (reference sequence). V was trimmed by 5 bases and J by 1 base, leaving 8 bases between them. The chain's CDR3 is CASSLNGNTEAFF. The CDR3 nucleotides are TGTGCCAGTAGTCTAAACGGGAACACTGAAGCTTTCTTT.

With regard to this clonotype: A much larger clone sits a single nucleotide away, making a read error possible. V usage is TRBV30 and J usage is TRBJ1-1, with D possibly matching TRBD1 (6 bases). V lost 8 bases and J lost 0, with 13 bases in between. Germline V lookup: CDR1 GTSNPN, CDR2 SVGIG (reference sequence). This CDR3 region has 13 residues. The CDR3 reads CARGASLNTEAFF. The CDR3, as DNA: TGTGCCAGGGGGGCGAGTCTGAACACTGAAGCTTTCTTT. Looking up the rest from reference TRBV30 and TRBJ1-1 gives the full variable domain: SQTIHQWPATLVQPVGSPLSLECTVEGTSNPNLYWYRQAAGRGLQLLFYSVGIGQISSEVPQNLSASRPQDRQFILSSKKLLLSDSGFYLCARGASLNTEAFFGQGTRLTVV.

The chain links TRBV5-6 to TRBJ1-5; possible D gene TRBD1, 6 bases. CDR1 and CDR2 (germline): SGHDT, YYEEEE. The V and J ends lost 4 bases and 6 bases respectively, with 11 bases between them. The CDR3 is 13 amino acids. CDR3 residues: CASSLRGVQPQHF. Here the CDR3 DNA reads TGTGCCAGCAGCCTGAGGGGGGTTCAGCCCCAGCATTTT.

The J gene is TRBJ1-2, the V gene TRBV20-1, with D maybe TRBD1 (5 bases). Trimming shortened V by 0 bases and J by 8 bases, and 16 bases separated the two germline ends. The CDR3 extends over 14 amino acids. In germline, CDR1 is DFQATT, CDR2 SNEGSKA (reference sequence). The CDR3 loop is CSARDRRGNGGYTF. CDR3 coding DNA: TGCAGTGCTAGAGATCGTCGGGGGAACGGAGGCTACACCTTC.

In this sample, this clonotype turned up a few times. The CDR3 spells CASSLGRRVRNTQYF. In nucleotides, the CDR3 is TGTGCCAGCAGCTTAGGCCGGAGGGTTCGGAATACGCAGTATTTT. The chain joins TRBV13 to TRBJ2-3; D is possibly TRBD2 (6 bases). The CDR3 is made up of 15 amino acids. Looked up from germline, CDR1 is PRHDT and CDR2 is FYEKMQ (reference sequence). V was pared by 0 bases and J by 7 bases, with 14 bases between.

By proportion, this clonotype is medium-sized. In nucleotides, the CDR3 is TGTGCCAGCAGTTTACAGGGGTCCCACAATGAGCAGTTCTTC. It codes for CASSLQGSHNEQFF. The rearrangement joins TRBV27 to TRBJ2-1; the D gene is possibly TRBD1 (6 bases). Per the germline V gene, CDR1 is MNHEY and CDR2 is SMNVEV (reference sequence). The CDR3 runs to 14 residues. The V end lost 2 bases, the J end lost 5 bases, and 10 bases lay between the germline ends.

This chain joins TRBV20-1 and TRBJ2-7, with 10 bases lining up with TRBD2. Unmatched junction bases numbered 6, after V lost 4 bases and J lost 0 bases. This CDR3 spans 15 amino acids. The germline CDR1 and CDR2 sequences are DFQATT and SNEGSKA (reference sequence). The CDR3 region has the DNA TGCAGTGCTACTAGCGGGGGAACCCTCTCCTACGAGCAGTACTTC. Its protein is CSATSGGTLSYEQYF.

This clonotype was seen many times. The V call is TRBV7-9, the J call TRBJ2-6; tentative D call: TRBD2 (5 bases). CDR1 and CDR2 from the germline V gene are SEHNR and FQNEAQ (reference sequence). CDR3 length: 15 residues. The V and J ends lost 11 bases and 4 bases respectively, with 18 bases between them. For the CDR3, the DNA is TGTGCCGGCCTAGCCGGTTCTGACGGGGCCAACGTCCTGACTTTC. As protein: CAGLAGSDGANVLTF.

By share, this clonotype counts as medium-sized. This chain links TRBV19 with TRBJ2-7, with 11 bases aligning to TRBD1. The germline V gene has CDR1 LNHDA and CDR2 SQIVND (reference sequence). The CDR3 spans 14 residues. The J segment lost 4 bases and the V segment lost 5 bases, leaving 4 bases of the junction unmatched. The CDR3 region is CASSVGQGAYEQYF. In DNA form, the CDR3 reads TGTGCCAGTAGTGTTGGACAGGGGGCTTACGAGCAGTACTTC.

This clonotype was counted once. V is TRBV5-1 and J is TRBJ2-2, with TRBD2 matching over 7 bases. Trimming took 3 bases from V and 6 from J; bases not matched to a gene: 11. Germline V gene lookup returns CDR1 SGHRS and CDR2 YFSETQ. The CDR3 is 16 residues long. CDR3 sequence: CASSSLGAGDAGELFF. CDR3 in DNA: TGCGCCAGCAGCTCCCTCGGTGCGGGGGATGCCGGGGAGCTGTTTTTT.

Points on this clonotype: This sequence may be a read error, since a much larger clone differs from it by one base. V usage is TRBV5-4 and J usage is TRBJ1-6, with D uncertain. CDR3 length: 17 amino acids. The ends were cut back, 5 bases at V and 0 bases at J, with 15 bases in the middle. CDR1 and CDR2 (germline): SGHNT, YYREEE (reference sequence). The CDR3: CASSSRRLSSYNSPLHF. In nucleotides, the CDR3 is TGTGCCAGCAGTTCTCGACGATTGAGCTCCTATAATTCACCCCTCCACTTT.